This TCR beta chain was recovered during a study of T cell responses to AZD1222 COVID-19 vaccine. Findings and limits, study-wide: Close to half of all spike-specific TCRs reportedly target regions of the variants that are unmutated. Repertoires were sampled only after the peak T cell response. Donors in the cohort were predominantly white British and more often female, and clonal diversity was possibly underestimated. Only a handful of AZD1222 recipients, more than 5 in all, had baseline seropositivity.

The V gene end was trimmed by 8 bases and the J gene end by 9 bases; junction bases not matched to a gene: 10. The CDR3 has 13 amino acids. Germline assignment: CDR1 SNHLY and CDR2 FYNNEI. TCRdb keeps only in-frame clones here, not all; method: immunoSEQ multiplex PCR. In the table there are 150,000 to 160,000 clones, about nine tenths of which are singletons. Concerning this clone: Its antigen is not known.

Sequenced here: peripheral blood, sampled after recovery from COVID-19. The chain carries TRBV2 and TRBJ1-1; 9 positions agree with TRBD1. The TCR was taken from an adult who had recovered from COVID-19. CDR3 bases: TGTGCCAGCCGAGAGACAGGGGGAAGTAAAGCTTTCTTT. The encoded protein is CASRETGGSKAFF.